This passage covers 18 T cell receptor beta chains from one sample sequenced in a study of blood T cell repertoires in COVID-19. Libraries were prepared by immunoSEQ multiplex PCR; TCRdb keeps only in-frame clonotypes and omits some of them. Here the sample spans approximately 270,000 clones, 80% to 90% being singletons. The sequenced material came from PBMCs or T cells enriched from blood (not recorded which). The receptors derive from a man aged 35-49 years who had recovered from COVID-19.

The sample holds one count of this clone. V and J are TRBV10-3 and TRBJ2-3; TRBD1 aligns across 9 bases. Germline V gene lookup returns CDR1 ENHRY and CDR2 SYGVKD. With 0 bases clipped from V and 6 bases from J, the junction kept 10 bases outside the gene matches. There are 17 residues in the CDR3. The CDR3 region is CAISESKIRQGEDTQYF. CDR3 nucleotides: TGTGCCATCAGTGAGTCGAAAATCCGACAGGGGGAGGATACGCAGTATTTT.

This chain uses TRBV11-3 with TRBJ2-5; D is uncertain. The CDR3 is 11 residues long. Trimming took 5 bases from V and 5 from J, leaving 6 bases between them. Germline V gene data show CDR1 as SGHNT and CDR2 as YENEEA. CDR3 nucleotides: TGTGCCAGCAGCCACGGGGAGACCCAGTACTTC. It encodes CASSHGETQYF.

The J gene is TRBJ1-1, the V gene TRBV2; 9 bases align to TRBD1. The CDR3 consists of 17 residues. V shed 6 bases and J 1 base; nucleotides not matched to a gene: 12. CDR1 is SNHLY and CDR2 is FYNNEI in the germline V gene. The CDR3 DNA is TGTGCCAGCAGGGGGTCCGGGACAGGGCGACGGAACACTGAAGCTTTCTTT. The encoded protein is CASRGSGTGRRNTEAFF.

The CDR3 protein is CASRGLAGYIYEQYF. The CDR3 DNA is TGTGCCAGCAGGGGACTAGCGGGTTATATTTACGAGCAGTACTTC. The chain carries TRBV28 and TRBJ2-7; 12 bases line up with TRBD2. The CDR3 is 15 amino acids. CDR1 and CDR2 from the germline V gene are MDHEN and SYDVKM. V was clipped by 6 bases and J by 4 bases; unmatched bases: 7.

V gene TRBV4-1 combines with J gene TRBJ1-5; weak D call: TRBD1 (6 bases). Trimming took off 1 base at V and 9 bases at J, with 16 bases between the two ends. Germline V gene sequence: CDR1 MGHRA, CDR2 YSYEKL. This CDR3 comprises 15 residues. The CDR3 loop is CASSQGATDSWPQHF. In DNA form, the CDR3 reads TGCGCCAGCAGCCAAGGGGCCACGGACAGTTGGCCCCAGCATTTT.

The rearrangement joins TRBV5-1 to TRBJ2-2; no reliable D call. Looked up from germline, CDR1 is SGHRS and CDR2 is YFSETQ. Trimming took 1 base from V and 1 from J, leaving 5 bases between them. This CDR3 spans 14 amino acids. In DNA form, the CDR3 reads TGCGCCAGCAGCTTGACTGGGAACACCGGGGAGCTGTTTTTT. Protein product: CASSLTGNTGELFF.

This rearrangement joins TRBV9 to TRBJ1-3; D is undetermined. CDR3 length: 13 residues. V dropped 3 bases and J dropped 2 bases, with 6 bases sitting between them. Germline loops: CDR1 SGDLS, CDR2 YYNGEE. The CDR3 region has the DNA TGTGCCAGCAGCGGAGTTCCTGGAAACACCATATATTTT. This encodes CASSGVPGNTIYF.

The chain recombines TRBV5-1 with TRBJ1-2, with TRBD1 matching 7 bases. Germline CDR1 and CDR2: SGHRS and YFSETQ. The CDR3 totals 14 residues. V lost 5 bases, J lost 0 bases, and 4 bases stayed unmatched. CDR3 nucleotides: TGCGCCAGCAGTACAGGGGAGCCTAACTATGGCTACACCTTC. Residues: CASSTGEPNYGYTF.

The chain uses TRBV10-3 and TRBJ2-3; 7 bases are shared with TRBD2. CDR1 and CDR2 (germline): ENHRY, SYGVKD. The length of the CDR3 is 14 residues. J was trimmed by 3 bases and V by 10 bases; bases with no gene match: 10. The CDR3 is CATGEGKGTDTQYF. CDR3 bases: TGTGCCACCGGGGAGGGCAAAGGGACAGATACGCAGTATTTT.

This clone was recorded a few times. The J gene is TRBJ2-1, the V gene TRBV6-4; 11 bases agree with TRBD1. V trimming: 6 bases; J trimming: 9 bases; junction bases outside the gene matches: 10. From germline, CDR1 is MRHNA and CDR2 SNTAGT. The CDR3 is 15 residues long. The CDR3 protein is CASSLTGTGGGEQFF. CDR3 DNA sequence: TGTGCCAGCAGCCTAACAGGGACAGGGGGTGGTGAGCAGTTCTTC.

The V gene is TRBV28, the J gene TRBJ2-3; the match to TRBD2 covers 11 bases. There are 15 residues in the CDR3. V shed 8 bases, J shed 2 bases, and the junction held 6 bases outside the gene matches. The germline V gene has CDR1 MDHEN and CDR2 SYDVKM. This CDR3 is CASGTSGQPTDTQYF. In DNA form, the CDR3 reads TGTGCCAGCGGGACTAGCGGACAACCCACAGATACGCAGTATTTT.

This clone appeared a single time. The chain carries TRBV27 and TRBJ2-1; D remains unclear. The germline CDR1 and CDR2 sequences are MNHEY and SMNVEV (reference sequence). With 3 bases removed from V and 7 bases from J, the gap between germline ends came to 4 bases. The CDR3 covers 11 residues. CDR3 sequence reads: CASSFSNEQFF. For the CDR3, the DNA is TGTGCCAGCAGTTTTAGTAATGAGCAGTTCTTC.

This clone was counted between two and nine times. The genes are TRBV3-1 (or the pseudogene TRBV3-2) and TRBJ1-3; TRBD1 matches 7 bases. Germline CDR1 and CDR2: LGHDT and YNNKEL (reference sequence). The trim removed 5 bases at V and 5 bases at J, leaving 6 bases unmatched. The CDR3 covers 14 residues. This chain's CDR3 is CASSEGDSRNTIYF. CDR3 DNA sequence: TGTGCCAGCAGCGAAGGGGACAGCCGAAACACCATATATTTT.

This chain uses TRBV10-1 with TRBJ2-1; 9 bases are shared with TRBD2. Unmatched junction bases numbered 8, after V lost 1 base and J lost 10 bases. CDR3 length: 15 amino acids. Germline values: CDR1 WNHNN, CDR2 SYGVQD (reference sequence). CDR3 in DNA: TGCGCCAGCAGTGAGTACAGCGGGAGGTTTCAAGAGCAGTTCTTC. This sequence encodes CASSEYSGRFQEQFF.

This chain uses TRBV6-2 or TRBV6-3 with TRBJ2-7; 8 nucleotides agree with TRBD1. Germline loops: CDR1 MNHEY, CDR2 SVGEGT. The CDR3 runs to 14 residues. J was trimmed by 2 bases and V by 6 bases; bases with no gene match: 6. CDR3 nucleotide sequence: TGTGCCAGCAGCTGGGGGACAGGACCCTACGAGCAGTACTTC. This sequence encodes CASSWGTGPYEQYF.

The CDR3 DNA is TGTGCCAGCAGCTTTCTCGTGCGGGTAGATACCGGGGAGCTGTTTTTT. It is translated as CASSFLVRVDTGELFF. This sequence joins TRBV5-6 and TRBJ2-2; a weak D match, TRBD2 (5 bases). Germline V gene data show CDR1 as SGHDT and CDR2 as YYEEEE. Trimming took 2 bases from V and 5 from J, leaving 16 bases between them. The CDR3 has 16 amino acids.

This rearrangement joins TRBV3-1 (or the pseudogene TRBV3-2) to TRBJ1-6; 8 bases line up with TRBD1. The CDR3 is made up of 14 amino acids. Looked up from germline, CDR1 is LGHDT and CDR2 is YNNKEL (reference sequence). Losses at the gene ends were 4 bases for V and 10 bases for J; bases not matched to a gene: 6. CDR3 coding DNA: TGTGCCAGCAGCCCCCGACAGGGGAACTCACCCCTCCACTTT. This sequence encodes CASSPRQGNSPLHF.

V usage is TRBV6-1 and J usage is TRBJ1-1; D is unresolved. CDR1 and CDR2 (germline): MNHNS, SASEGT. The CDR3 is made up of 14 amino acids. The germline V and J ends were trimmed by 3 bases and 4 bases, with 12 bases remaining between them. The CDR3 coding sequence is TGTGCCAGCAGTGAGGGCAGAAGAATCACTGAAGCTTTCTTT. Translation gives CASSEGRRITEAFF.